The T cell receptor beta chain described here comes from a study of T cell repertoires in cytomegalovirus infection. General study points: Summed frequency of shared TCR beta families picked out CMV carriers who also had the relevant HLA. Ex vivo, HLA-C-restricted CMV-specific TCR beta clonotypes prevailed over the rest of the response.

At least ten counts were recorded for this clonotype. The antigen is not known. With 5 bases removed from V and 3 bases from J, the gap between germline ends came to 15 bases. The CDR3 runs to 15 residues. One entry per CDR3 protein, called by TCRdb with MiXCR from the reads. The data show roughly 230,000 distinct CDR3 sequences, 6% to 8% seen once. The sequence was obtained from a human donor in good health (CMV status not recorded). Some clones in this sample may be carry-over from other donors' samples. The chain recombines TRBV12-3 or TRBV12-4 with TRBJ2-3, with unresolved D. Specimen: PBMCs. CDR3: CASSPRTQSTDTQYF. CDR3 bases: TGTGCCAGCAGTCCCCGGACCCAATCAACAGATACGCAGTATTTT.